Below are 11 T cell receptor beta chains sequenced from a single sample in a study of T-cell memory formation after mild COVID-19. TCRdb independently ran MiXCR on the 5' RACE reads; one entry per CDR3 protein. Among about 90,000 distinct CDR3 sequences, more than 13% were seen once, and the ten largest hold around two fifths. Source material: PBMCs or a T cell subset sorted from them (not recorded which). The receptor source for this set is a man aged 18 to 30 who had mild COVID-19 (a few samples of this study predate the infection). Cell type and time point are not known.

The V call is TRBV12-5, the J call TRBJ2-3, with TRBD1 identical over 8 bases. This CDR3 has 16 residues. Germline trimming cut 6 bases from V and 7 bases from J; bases unmatched to any gene: 15. Germline lookup yields CDR1 LGHNT and CDR2 FRNRAP. CDR3 coding DNA: TGTGCTAGTGGACTCACAGGGACAGGTTTAGGGCATACGCAGTATTTT. It codes for CASGLTGTGLGHTQYF.

The table lists this clonotype with a few counts. The genes are TRBV7-7 and TRBJ1-5, with 8 positions matching TRBD1. Trimming cost V 5 bases and J 7 bases; bases outside gene matches: 13. The germline gives CDR1 SSHAT, CDR2 FNYEAQ (reference sequence). This CDR3 region has 16 residues. The CDR3 spells CASSPTGGQGIQPQHF. The DNA for the CDR3 is TGTGCCAGCAGCCCTACGGGTGGACAGGGTATCCAGCCCCAGCATTTT.

The chain employs TRBV4-1 and TRBJ2-7, with unresolved D. Trimming pared 0 bases from V and 0 bases from J, leaving 6 bases between. This CDR3 is 14 amino acids long. Germline V CDR1 and CDR2: MGHRA, YSYEKL. This CDR3 reads CASSQEPGSYEQYF. The CDR3 DNA is TGCGCCAGCAGCCAAGAACCAGGCTCCTACGAGCAGTACTTC.

The chain couples TRBV6-5 to TRBJ2-1; 7 bases line up with TRBD2. Germline V CDR1 and CDR2: MNHEY, SVGAGI. Losses at the gene ends were 0 bases for V and 3 bases for J; bases not matched to a gene: 5. This CDR3 contains 16 residues. CDR3 amino acids: CASSYSIGGGYNEQFF. The CDR3 nucleotides read TGTGCCAGCAGTTACTCGATTGGCGGGGGCTACAATGAGCAGTTCTTC.

The V call is TRBV6-5, the J call TRBJ2-7; 8 nucleotides align to TRBD1. Germline CDR1 reads MNHEY; CDR2 reads SVGAGI. V lost 10 bases to trimming and J lost 1 base; unmatched junction nucleotides: 3. The CDR3 totals 12 residues. CDR3 DNA: TGTGCCAAGAGGACAGGGTCCTACGAGCAGTACGTC. This encodes CAKRTGSYEQYV.

This clonotype occurred a few times. V gene TRBV15 combines with J gene TRBJ2-7; TRBD1 matches 11 bases. The CDR3 sequence is 17 residues long. J lost 6 bases, V lost 5 bases, and 15 bases had no gene match. Per germline, CDR1 LNHNV and CDR2 YYDKDF (reference sequence). The DNA of the CDR3 is TGTGCCACCAGCGAACCCCGGGCGGGGACAGGGGGACTCGAGCAGTACTTC. This encodes CATSEPRAGTGGLEQYF.

The V gene is TRBV4-2, the J gene TRBJ2-2; no clear D gene. V gave up 0 bases and J gave up 9 bases, with 14 bases separating them. The CDR3 extends over 15 amino acids. In germline, CDR1 is LGHNA, CDR2 YNFKEQ. CDR3 nucleotide sequence: TGTGCCAGCAGCCAAGATCGTTCAGTGATGAGGGAGCTGTTTTTT. Translated: CASSQDRSVMRELFF.

The chain links TRBV7-9 to TRBJ2-5, with 7 bases fitting TRBD1. Germline V gene data show CDR1 as SEHNR and CDR2 as FQNEAQ (reference sequence). The V gene end was trimmed by 5 bases and the J gene end by 3 bases; junction bases not matched to a gene: 12. The CDR3 is 16 amino acids. CDR3 region: CASSPIWGTVKETQYF. CDR3 DNA: TGTGCCAGCAGCCCCATATGGGGGACAGTAAAAGAGACCCAGTACTTC. Filled out from reference TRBV7-9 and TRBJ2-5, the complete variable domain reads DTGVSQNPRHKITKRGQNVTFRCDPISEHNRLYWYRQTLGQGPEFLTYFQNEAQLEKSRLLSDRFSAERPKGSFSTLEIQRTEQGDSAMYLCASSPIWGTVKETQYFGPGTRLLVL.

This clonotype was picked up a small number of times. The J gene is TRBJ2-7, the V gene TRBV29-1; D call uncertain. Germline loops: CDR1 SQVTM, CDR2 ANQGSEA. V was cut by 4 bases and J by 2 bases, with 9 bases left in between. CDR3 length: 12 amino acids. CDR3 protein: CSVAKGPYEQYV. The CDR3 DNA follows: TGCAGCGTTGCTAAAGGCCCCTACGAGCAGTACGTC.

Turning to this clonotype: This clone may be a read error of a much larger clone one base away. The V gene is TRBV4-1, the J gene TRBJ2-7, with D possibly matching TRBD1 (5 bases). The CDR3 is 15 amino acids. In germline, CDR1 is MGHRA, CDR2 YSYEKL. V lost 3 bases and J 7 bases, leaving 19 bases between the germline ends. CDR3 loop: CASSHDRAGPREQYF. The CDR3, as DNA: TGCGCCAGCAGCCACGACCGGGCAGGGCCCCGGGAGCAGTACTTC.

The rearrangement uses TRBV12-3 or TRBV12-4 and TRBJ2-7; D gene ambiguous. This CDR3 has 12 residues. Deletions cut 3 bases from V and 3 bases from J, with 6 bases between. CDR3 sequence reads: CASSFGSYEQYF. The DNA of the CDR3 is TGTGCCAGCAGTTTCGGCAGCTACGAGCAGTACTTC.